Each of the 15 T cell receptor beta chains below was sequenced from the same sample in a study of blood T cell repertoires in COVID-19. The repertoire was sequenced with immunoSEQ multiplex PCR; TCRdb's copy has only in-frame clones and lacks some. The data show over 150,000 clones, with 70% to 85% seen just once and approximately 13% held by the top ten. Sequencing was performed on peripheral blood. The receptors derive from a woman in her fifties or sixties with acute or convalescent COVID-19.

This clone was observed a single time. The gene calls are TRBV15 and TRBJ2-7; TRBD1 is a possible D gene (6 bases). V gave up 4 bases and J gave up 2 bases, with 12 bases separating them. The CDR3 length is 14 residues. The germline CDR1 and CDR2 sequences are LNHNV and YYDKDF (reference sequence). The chain's CDR3 is CATSKAGETYEQYF. The CDR3 nucleotides are TGTGCCACCAGCAAGGCAGGGGAAACCTACGAGCAGTACTTC.

The V and J genes are TRBV7-6 and TRBJ2-7; 11 bases align to TRBD1. V shed 5 bases and J 6 bases; nucleotides not matched to a gene: 9. Germline V gene sequence: CDR1 SGHVS, CDR2 FNYEAQ. The CDR3 consists of 15 residues. The CDR3 bases are TGTGCCAGCAGCGCGCGCCGGGACAGGGGGTCCGAGCAGTACTTC. Amino acids: CASSARRDRGSEQYF.

The chain combines TRBV11-2 with TRBJ2-3; 8 positions match TRBD2. The CDR3 sequence is 18 residues long. V lost 5 bases and J lost 4; bases outside the gene matches: 17. Germline CDR1 reads SGHAT; CDR2 reads FQNNGV. CDR3 bases: TGTGCCAGCAGCCAAACGGGGGGGCTGGGAAGTTTCTCAGATACGCAGTATTTT. Translated, it gives CASSQTGGLGSFSDTQYF. The full variable domain, rest sourced from reference TRBV11-2 and TRBJ2-3, is EAGVAQSPRYKIIEKRQSVAFWCNPISGHATLYWYQQILGQGPKLLIQFQNNGVVDDSQLPKDRFSAERLKGVDSTLKIQPAKLEDSAVYLCASSQTGGLGSFSDTQYFGPGTRLTVL.

The rearrangement links TRBV19 to TRBJ1-2; the match to TRBD1 covers 8 bases. The germline V gene encodes CDR1 LNHDA and CDR2 SQIVND (reference sequence). The CDR3 extends over 17 amino acids. V lost 3 bases, J lost 1 base, and 10 bases stayed unmatched. The CDR3 is CASSMYPRDRSNYGYTF. The DNA for the CDR3 is TGTGCCAGTAGTATGTACCCCCGGGACAGGAGTAACTATGGCTACACCTTC.

This clone has only one observation. The chain recombines TRBV19 with TRBJ1-1; TRBD1 might be the D (5 bases). Trimming shortened V by 10 bases and J by 8 bases, and 14 bases separated the two germline ends. The CDR3 contains 11 residues. Germline V gene lookup returns CDR1 LNHDA and CDR2 SQIVND (reference sequence). CDR3 DNA sequence: TGTGCCACTAGACGGGGGAGAGAAGCTTTCTTT. Its protein is CATRRGREAFF. The whole variable domain, filled in from reference TRBV19 and TRBJ1-1, reads DGGITQSPKYLFRKEGQNVTLSCEQNLNHDAMYWYRQDPGQGLRLIYYSQIVNDFQKGDIAEGYSVSREKKESFPLTVTSAQKNPTAFYLCATRRGREAFFGQGTRLTVV.

The chain is built from TRBV18 and TRBJ1-4, with D tentatively TRBD1 (5 bases). The V gene's germline CDR1 is KGHSH and CDR2 LQKENI. This CDR3 region has 14 residues. With 2 bases removed from V and 4 bases from J, the gap between germline ends came to 8 bases. The CDR3 DNA reads as TGTGCCAGCTCACCAGGGGCGAATAATGAAAAACTGTTTTTT. Translating gives CASSPGANNEKLFF.

Of note for this clone: Other DNA variants within this sample encode the same CDR3. The chain has TRBV7-6 and TRBJ2-1; a weak D match, TRBD2 (5 bases). The CDR3 is 16 residues long. The V and J ends lost 0 bases and 4 bases respectively, with 13 bases between them. Germline V gene data show CDR1 as SGHVS and CDR2 as FNYEAQ. In DNA form, the CDR3 reads TGTGCCAGCAGCTTAGCCGGCGGGCTCTTATACAATGAGCAGTTCTTC. Protein: CASSLAGGLLYNEQFF.

This clone was recorded once. The chain recombines TRBV6-5 with TRBJ1-5, with D perhaps TRBD1 (6 bases). Germline CDR1 MNHEY, CDR2 SVGAGI. The CDR3 runs 13 residues. Trimming left V 4 bases short and J 9 bases short, with 13 bases between. The CDR3 DNA reads TGTGCCAGCAGTTTGACAAGGGGGGGGCCCCAGCATTTT. Amino acids: CASSLTRGGPQHF.

This clone was picked up one time. The chain combines TRBV14 with TRBJ2-2; D is unresolved. This CDR3 spans 14 amino acids. Trimming removed 0 bases at V and 4 bases at J, with 6 bases between. CDR1 is SGHDN and CDR2 is FVKESK in the germline V gene. DNA for the CDR3: TGTGCCAGCAGCCAAGATCAACTCACCGGGGAGCTGTTTTTT. Protein sequence: CASSQDQLTGELFF.

The gene calls are TRBV28 and TRBJ1-5; D unresolved. Between the trimmed V and J ends, which lost 7 bases and 1 base, there was a span of 11 bases. The V gene's germline CDR1 is MDHEN and CDR2 SYDVKM. The CDR3 contains 14 residues. The CDR3 loop is CASTYLLSNQPQHF. Written as DNA, the CDR3 is TGTGCCAGCACCTACCTCCTCAGCAATCAGCCCCAGCATTTT.

The chain joins TRBV9 to TRBJ2-5; 7 nucleotides agree with TRBD2. The CDR3 is 14 residues long. Germline-derived CDR1 and CDR2 are SGDLS and YYNGEE. V gave up 0 bases and J gave up 4 bases; unmatched junction bases: 3. The chain's CDR3 is CASSVGVAGETQYF. The DNA of the CDR3 is TGTGCCAGCAGCGTAGGGGTAGCGGGAGAGACCCAGTACTTC.

This clone has a handful of counts. The CDR3 protein is CAWSAINRVGYNEQFF. The DNA of the CDR3 is TGTGCCTGGAGTGCCATCAACAGGGTTGGGTACAATGAGCAGTTCTTC. This rearrangement joins TRBV30 to TRBJ2-1; a possible D gene is TRBD1 (6 bases). This CDR3 region has 16 residues. V lost 1 base, J lost 4 bases, and 17 bases lay in between. Germline V gives CDR1 GTSNPN, CDR2 SVGIG (reference sequence).

The chain has TRBV9 and TRBJ2-5; 11 nucleotides line up with TRBD2. V lost 6 bases to trimming and J lost 4 bases; unmatched junction nucleotides: 8. This CDR3 contains 15 residues. Germline values: CDR1 SGDLS, CDR2 YYNGEE. CDR3 region: CASTLGLAARETQYF. CDR3 nucleotide sequence: TGTGCCAGCACCCTGGGACTAGCGGCCCGAGAGACCCAGTACTTC.

The chain is built from TRBV10-2 and TRBJ1-5, with D hard to call. The V end was cut by 6 bases, the J end by 3 bases, with 9 bases between. The CDR3 has 13 amino acids. Germline V gene data show CDR1 as WSHSY and CDR2 as SAAADI. The CDR3 reads CASSRKHNQPQHF. In DNA, the CDR3 is TGCGCCAGCAGCCGAAAGCACAATCAGCCCCAGCATTTT.

This clone was picked up a small number of times. The chain links TRBV9 to TRBJ1-1; no clear D gene. The CDR3 is made up of 14 amino acids. V was cut by 4 bases and J by 1 base, with 11 bases left in between. In germline, CDR1 is SGDLS, CDR2 YYNGEE. The CDR3 here is CASSPWPGNTEAFF. CDR3 coding DNA: TGTGCCAGCAGCCCCTGGCCAGGGAACACTGAAGCTTTCTTT. The complete variable domain, with remaining parts taken from reference TRBV9 and TRBJ1-1, reads DSGVTQTPKHLITATGQRVTLRCSPRSGDLSVYWYQQSLDQGLQFLIQYYNGEERAKGNILERFSAQQFPDLHSELNLSSLELGDSALYFCASSPWPGNTEAFFGQGTRLTVV.